This T cell receptor (beta chain) is drawn from a study of shared clonotypes between healthy human individuals. Study-wide findings and caveats: The sampled material consisted only of blood, and tissue repertoires are likely to differ.

The material for each subset, its genomic DNA, was split evenly across several immunoSEQ plates. As originally analysed: Junction-only sequences without quality scores came from ImmunoSEQ, so filtering differed. Generated by immunoSEQ multiplex PCR, the TCRdb table keeps only in-frame clones and is missing some. V and J calls and clone size follow that table, whereas D and trimming were derived from the DNA. The sample has about half a million clones; roughly 80% are singletons. Recent acute infections and vaccinations were absent in the healthy HIV-negative adult donors. Of note for this clone: Its target is unknown.

Trimming at V came to 1 base and at J to 1 base, leaving 6 bases not matched to a gene. Germline CDR1 is SEHNR and CDR2 is FQNEAQ (reference sequence). CDR3 length: 17 residues. Sequenced sample: PBMCs. The clonotype originates from a middle-aged woman in good health. Some clones in this sample may be carry-over from other donors' samples. The chain is built from TRBV7-9 and TRBJ2-5; 10 positions match TRBD2. CDR3 DNA: TGTGCCAGCAGCTTAGTTGGGCTAGCGGGAGTCCAAGAGACCCAGTACTTC. Its protein is CASSLVGLAGVQETQYF.